This TCR beta chain was captured by sequencing in a study of blood T cell repertoires in COVID-19. The V gene's germline CDR1 is GTSNPN and CDR2 SVGIG (reference sequence). The CDR3 consists of 15 residues. The V gene end was trimmed by 3 bases and the J gene end by 9 bases; junction bases not matched to a gene: 14. The protocol was immunoSEQ multiplex PCR, while the TCRdb copy is restricted to in-frame clones and leaves out a portion. The table has approximately 250,000 clones, about nine tenths seen once. Material: PBMCs or T cells enriched from blood (not recorded which). J is TRBJ1-3 and V is TRBV30, with TRBD1 matching 7 bases. The origin of this receptor is a woman between 35 and 50 years old with acute COVID-19. Written as DNA, the CDR3 is TGTGCCTGGAGCGGGGACTTGGGACAGTCTTTCACCATATATTTT. Protein: CAWSGDLGQSFTIYF. Drawing the rest from reference TRBV30 and TRBJ1-3, the complete variable domain is SQTIHQWPATLVQPVGSPLSLECTVEGTSNPNLYWYRQAAGRGLQLLFYSVGIGQISSEVPQNLSASRPQDRQFILSSKKLLLSDSGFYLCAWSGDLGQSFTIYFGEGSWLTVV.